A single sample is the source of the 14 T cell receptor beta chains below, sequenced in a study of shared clonotypes between healthy human individuals. Assay: immunoSEQ multiplex PCR; the TCRdb copy retains only in-frame clones and omits some. This sample has over 750,000 clones, with 90% to 97% found just once. Naive CD8 isolation took CD45RO-negative cells positively selected for CCR7 and excluded terminally differentiated effector memory CD45RA+ cells. The sample comprised naive CD8+ T cells sorted from blood. The receptors were sampled from a man aged 30 to 45 in good health.

This rearrangement joins TRBV5-1 to TRBJ2-1; D may be TRBD1 (5 bases). Germline V gives CDR1 SGHRS, CDR2 YFSETQ. Trimming left V 0 bases short and J 8 bases short, with 9 bases between. CDR3 size: 13 residues. CDR3 residues: CASSLDPRDEQFF. CDR3 bases: TGCGCCAGCAGCTTGGACCCCAGGGATGAGCAGTTCTTC.

V and J are TRBV7-9 and TRBJ2-1, with D possibly TRBD2 on 6 matching bases. CDR1 is SEHNR, CDR2 FQNEAQ, per germline (reference sequence). Between the trimmed V and J ends, which lost 5 bases and 4 bases, there was a span of 15 bases. The CDR3 runs 15 residues. The CDR3, as DNA: TGTGCCAGCAGCCCAACTAGCAGCCCTTACAATGAGCAGTTCTTC. This sequence encodes CASSPTSSPYNEQFF.

The V call is TRBV7-9, the J call TRBJ2-5, with D unresolved. Trimming took 4 bases from V and 4 from J, leaving 7 bases between them. The length of the CDR3 is 12 residues. Germline V gene data show CDR1 as SEHNR and CDR2 as FQNEAQ (reference sequence). In nucleotides, the CDR3 is TGTGCCAGCAGCTCATTTAGAGAGACCCAGTACTTC. This sequence encodes CASSSFRETQYF.

For this clone: Other DNA variants within this sample encode the same CDR3. The rearrangement links TRBV6-5 to TRBJ2-5; weak D call: TRBD2 (6 bases). From germline, CDR1 is MNHEY and CDR2 SVGAGI. CDR3 size: 13 residues. V dropped 2 bases and J dropped 5 bases, with 9 bases sitting between them. DNA of the CDR3: TGTGCCAGCAGTTACGGAGGGAGGGAGACCCAGTACTTC. This sequence encodes CASSYGGRETQYF.

The gene calls are TRBV5-5 and TRBJ2-7, with no clear D. V was clipped by 2 bases and J by 5 bases, with 14 bases between them. Germline V CDR1 and CDR2: SGHKS, YYEKEE (reference sequence). CDR3 length: 14 amino acids. The CDR3: CASSLFWGWNEQYF. For the CDR3, the DNA is TGTGCCAGCAGCTTATTTTGGGGTTGGAACGAGCAGTACTTC. Together with reference TRBV5-5 and TRBJ2-7, the CDR3 gives the full variable domain: DAGVTQSPTHLIKTRGQQVTLRCSPISGHKSVSWYQQVLGQGPQFIFQYYEKEERGRGNFPDRFSARQFPNYSSELNVNALLLGDSALYLCASSLFWGWNEQYFGPGTRLTVT.

This clone was seen a single time. V and J are TRBV5-8 and TRBJ2-7; D remains ambiguous. V was pared by 7 bases and J by 5 bases, with 16 bases between. Per germline, CDR1 SGHTS and CDR2 YDEGEE. The length of the CDR3 is 13 residues. Written as DNA, the CDR3 is TGTGCCAGCGTGTTCATAGCAGGCAACGAGCAGTACTTC. It yields the protein CASVFIAGNEQYF.

The chain joins TRBV19 to TRBJ2-7; 8 nucleotides agree with TRBD1. Unmatched junction bases numbered 5, after V lost 5 bases and J lost 2 bases. Germline lookup yields CDR1 LNHDA and CDR2 SQIVND (reference sequence). The CDR3 spans 14 residues. CDR3 sequence (DNA): TGTGCCAGTAGTTATCAGGGGGCGACCTACGAGCAGTACTTC. Amino acids: CASSYQGATYEQYF.

This chain uses TRBV11-2 with TRBJ2-5; D is uncertain. The V gene's germline CDR1 is SGHAT and CDR2 FQNNGV. This CDR3 has 13 amino acids. V was cut by 5 bases and J by 2 bases, with 9 bases left in between. This chain's CDR3 is CASSNRAQETQYF. The CDR3 bases are TGTGCCAGCAGCAATCGGGCGCAAGAGACCCAGTACTTC.

V is TRBV6-6 and J is TRBJ1-5; perhaps TRBD1 as D (6 bases). The CDR3 has 16 residues. The V gene's germline CDR1 is MNHNY and CDR2 SVGAGI (reference sequence). V was cut by 6 bases and J by 7 bases, with 22 bases left in between. Here the CDR3 reads CASSIEVGGLGQPQHF. The CDR3 DNA is TGTGCCAGCAGCATAGAGGTCGGGGGGCTAGGGCAGCCCCAGCATTTT.

The chain recombines TRBV6-5 with TRBJ2-2; 7 bases fit TRBD1. Trimming took 2 bases from V and 6 from J; bases not matched to a gene: 6. The CDR3 length is 15 residues. The germline gives CDR1 MNHEY, CDR2 SVGAGI. The DNA of the CDR3 is TGTGCCAGCAGTTACGACAGGGATCGACCCGGGGAGCTGTTTTTT. It specifies CASSYDRDRPGELFF.

J is TRBJ1-4 and V is TRBV27; D is perhaps TRBD1 (6 bases). Germline V gives CDR1 MNHEY, CDR2 SMNVEV (reference sequence). The CDR3 has 16 residues. V was pared by 4 bases and J by 4 bases, with 16 bases between. The CDR3: CASSSAGVGGNEKLFF. CDR3 coding DNA: TGTGCCAGCAGTTCCGCAGGGGTAGGGGGTAATGAAAAACTGTTTTTT.

This clone was counted between two and nine times. The rearrangement links TRBV28 to TRBJ2-1; 7 bases fit TRBD1. Per the germline V gene, CDR1 is MDHEN and CDR2 is SYDVKM. The J segment lost 3 bases and the V segment lost 8 bases, leaving 13 bases of the junction unmatched. The CDR3 extends over 16 amino acids. CDR3 protein: CASLTPGGTYYNEQFF. The CDR3 nucleotides are TGTGCCAGCCTAACACCAGGGGGAACATACTACAATGAGCAGTTCTTC.

The chain recombines TRBV27 with TRBJ2-3, with 7 bases aligning to TRBD2. The CDR3 has 14 amino acids. V was pared by 4 bases and J by 11 bases, with 12 bases of the junction left unmatched. The germline V gene has CDR1 MNHEY and CDR2 SMNVEV (reference sequence). The CDR3: CASSSHVGLDRQYF. For the CDR3, the DNA is TGTGCCAGCAGTTCACACGTCGGACTAGACAGGCAGTATTTT.

The chain couples TRBV29-1 to TRBJ2-7; D is possibly TRBD1 (5 bases). The V gene's germline CDR1 is SQVTM and CDR2 ANQGSEA. The CDR3 sequence is 13 residues long. Trimming stripped 7 bases from V and 2 bases from J, with 15 bases between. Written as DNA, the CDR3 is TGCAGCGCGAGTGGCCAGGGCCCCTACGAGCAGTACTTC. Translated, it gives CSASGQGPYEQYF.